Listed here are 23 T cell receptor beta chains from one sample, sequenced in a study of blood T cell repertoires in COVID-19. Some clones are missing from TCRdb's copy, which holds only in-frame ones; the method was immunoSEQ multiplex PCR. Among about 270,000 clones listed, 85% to 90% were seen once. What was sequenced was peripheral blood. These receptors originate from a woman in her 30s with COVID-19, enrolled during active disease.

The rearrangement links TRBV3-1 (or the pseudogene TRBV3-2) to TRBJ1-3; TRBD1 is a possible D gene (5 bases). The CDR3 loop spans 15 amino acids. Trimming left V 3 bases short and J 0 bases short, with 9 bases between. Germline-derived CDR1 and CDR2 are LGHDT and YNNKEL (reference sequence). The DNA for the CDR3 is TGTGCCAGCAGCCATGGGGCCGGCTCTGGAAACACCATATATTTT. It specifies CASSHGAGSGNTIYF.

This clone occurred a few times. This chain uses TRBV10-2 with TRBJ1-5, with TRBD1 identical over 8 bases. V lost 6 bases, J lost 6 bases, and 4 bases stayed unmatched. The CDR3 runs to 13 residues. Germline assignment: CDR1 WSHSY and CDR2 SAAADI. CDR3 in DNA: TGCGCCAGCAGGGAGACAGGGGCTCAGCCCCAGCATTTT. This codes for CASRETGAQPQHF.

CDR3 bases: TGTGCCAGCTCACCAAGCGGGGGCGCCCGGACCATCACTGAAGCTTTCTTT. This gives the protein CASSPSGGARTITEAFF. This chain links TRBV18 with TRBJ1-1; D is possibly TRBD1 (6 bases). V was clipped by 2 bases and J by 4 bases, with 20 bases between them. CDR3 length: 17 residues. CDR1 and CDR2 (germline): KGHSH, LQKENI. The entire variable domain, with the rest obtained from reference TRBV18 and TRBJ1-1, is as follows: NAGVMQNPRHLVRRRGQEARLRCSPMKGHSHVYWYRQLPEEGLKFMVYLQKENIIDESGMPKERFSAEFPKEGPSILRIQQVVRGDSAAYFCASSPSGGARTITEAFFGQGTRLTVV.

The chain carries TRBV7-8 and TRBJ2-5; 8 positions agree with TRBD1. The CDR3 consists of 17 residues. The germline V gene has CDR1 SGHVS and CDR2 FQNEAQ. The trim removed 5 bases at V and 6 bases at J, leaving 17 bases unmatched. The CDR3 loop is CASSTRAAGGLGKTQYF. CDR3 nucleotide sequence: TGTGCCAGCAGCACCAGGGCGGCAGGGGGCTTGGGAAAGACCCAGTACTTC. Based on the CDR3 plus reference TRBV7-8 and TRBJ2-5, the full variable domain is GAGVSQSPRYKVAKRGQDVALRCDPISGHVSLFWYQQALGQGPEFLTYFQNEAQLDKSGLPSDRFFAERPEGSVSTLKIQRTQQEDSAVYLCASSTRAAGGLGKTQYFGPGTRLLVL.

The genes are TRBV27 and TRBJ1-6; D is undetermined. The V and J ends lost 6 bases and 0 bases respectively, with 12 bases between them. Germline V CDR1 and CDR2: MNHEY, SMNVEV (reference sequence). CDR3 length: 16 amino acids. Here the CDR3 DNA reads TGTGCCAGCAGCCGAGCACCGAGCTCCTATAATTCACCCCTCCACTTT. Residues: CASSRAPSSYNSPLHF.

For the CDR3, the DNA is TGCAGCGCTGGAGGGCGCGGAGGCGAAGAAGCTTTCTTT. Residues: CSAGGRGGEEAFF. The V gene is TRBV29-1, the J gene TRBJ1-1; D uncertain. This CDR3 contains 13 residues. The germline V gene has CDR1 SQVTM and CDR2 ANQGSEA. The V end lost 7 bases, the J end lost 8 bases, and 20 bases lay between the germline ends.

This clone has more than one count but fewer than ten. This chain links TRBV18 with TRBJ1-5, with D possibly being TRBD1 (5 bases). Trimming removed 6 bases at V and 2 bases at J, with 14 bases between. CDR1 and CDR2 (germline): KGHSH, LQKENI. The CDR3 runs to 15 residues. CDR3 bases: TGTGCCAGCTCCCGCCGGGAGGGGCGCAATCAGCCCCAGCATTTT. Protein product: CASSRREGRNQPQHF.

The chain joins TRBV7-7 to TRBJ2-5; D is unclear. Deletions cut 4 bases from V and 7 bases from J, with 10 bases between. The CDR3 loop spans 12 amino acids. The germline gives CDR1 SSHAT, CDR2 FNYEAQ (reference sequence). The CDR3 DNA reads as TGTGCCAGCAGCTCCTCCACTGGGACCCAGTACTTC. This codes for CASSSSTGTQYF.

V is TRBV19 and J is TRBJ2-7; D gene ambiguous. The V gene lost 2 bases and the J gene lost 3 bases, with 14 bases spanning the gap. Germline V gives CDR1 LNHDA, CDR2 SQIVND (reference sequence). There are 15 residues in the CDR3. The CDR3 coding sequence is TGTGCCAGTAGTATATACCCCGGGTCTGGCTACGAGCAGTACTTC. Translated: CASSIYPGSGYEQYF.

V is TRBV4-2 and J is TRBJ2-3; 10 bases align to TRBD1. This CDR3 has 16 residues. The junction had 6 bases not matched to a gene; V was cut back by 5 bases and J by 1 base. Germline CDR1 is LGHNA and CDR2 is YNFKEQ. Written as DNA, the CDR3 is TGTGCCAGCAGCTTAGGGGGGACAGGGGGCACAGATACGCAGTATTTT. The encoded protein is CASSLGGTGGTDTQYF.

This chain links TRBV2 with TRBJ2-5; no firm D call. Trimming left V 4 bases short and J 1 base short, with 4 bases between. The CDR3 covers 12 residues. Per germline, CDR1 SNHLY and CDR2 FYNNEI. The CDR3 DNA is TGTGCCAGCAGTGGAGGCCAAGAGACCCAGTACTTC. Translation gives CASSGGQETQYF. The complete variable domain, with remaining parts taken from reference TRBV2 and TRBJ2-5, reads EPEVTQTPSHQVTQMGQEVILRCVPISNHLYFYWYRQILGQKVEFLVSFYNNEISEKSEIFDDQFSVERPDGSNFTLKIRSTKLEDSAMYFCASSGGQETQYFGPGTRLLVL.

Turning to this clone: Germline and junction disagree at one end, which may indicate a read error. DNA of the CDR3: TGTGCCAGCAGTGAATCCCTAGCGGGGGTCGCCTTC. It codes for CASSESLAGVAF. The chain has TRBV6-1 and TRBJ2-7, with TRBD2 identical over 10 bases. CDR1 and CDR2 (germline): MNHNS, SASEGT. The CDR3 loop spans 12 amino acids.

Remarks on this clone: The same CDR3 can be traced to other DNA sequences in this sample. Here the CDR3 reads CASSLTGGNTEAFF. DNA for the CDR3: TGTGCCAGCAGCCTGACTGGTGGGAACACTGAAGCTTTCTTT. The rearrangement joins TRBV7-9 to TRBJ1-1, with D unresolved. The CDR3 spans 14 residues. Per the germline V gene, CDR1 is SEHNR and CDR2 is FQNEAQ (reference sequence). The ends were cut back, 5 bases at V and 1 base at J, with 11 bases in the middle. Using reference TRBV7-9 and TRBJ1-1 for the parts outside the CDR3, the full variable domain is DTGVSQNPRHKITKRGQNVTFRCDPISEHNRLYWYRQTLGQGPEFLTYFQNEAQLEKSRLLSDRFSAERPKGSFSTLEIQRTEQGDSAMYLCASSLTGGNTEAFFGQGTRLTVV.

The chain carries TRBV4-2 and TRBJ2-1; 7 nucleotides agree with TRBD2. CDR3 length: 15 residues. The V and J ends lost 0 bases and 3 bases, in that order; junction bases with no gene match: 2. In germline, CDR1 is LGHNA, CDR2 YNFKEQ. The CDR3 here is CASSQDERGYNEQFF. In DNA form, the CDR3 reads TGTGCCAGCAGCCAAGATGAGCGGGGCTACAATGAGCAGTTCTTC.

J is TRBJ2-5 and V is TRBV18, with 8 bases fitting TRBD2. The CDR3 runs to 16 residues. Germline loops: CDR1 KGHSH, CDR2 LQKENI. The V gene end was trimmed by 5 bases and the J gene end by 4 bases; junction bases not matched to a gene: 12. The CDR3, as DNA: TGTGCCAGCTCATCCACTAACGGGGGGGCCGGAGAGACCCAGTACTTC. Translated, it gives CASSSTNGGAGETQYF.

The rearrangement uses TRBV19 and TRBJ2-7; D perhaps matches TRBD1 (5 bases). CDR3 length: 14 residues. V dropped 7 bases and J dropped 2 bases, with 15 bases sitting between them. Germline V gene sequence: CDR1 LNHDA, CDR2 SQIVND (reference sequence). CDR3 amino acids: CASTVTATTYEQYF. The CDR3 coding sequence is TGTGCCAGTACCGTGACAGCCACTACCTACGAGCAGTACTTC.

The J gene is TRBJ2-7, the V gene TRBV28; 7 bases are a match to TRBD1. V dropped 4 bases and J dropped 5; count of bases not matched to a gene: 5. Germline V gene lookup returns CDR1 MDHEN and CDR2 SYDVKM. This CDR3 has 13 amino acids. The DNA for the CDR3 is TGTGCCAGCAGTTGGACAGGACGGGACGAGCAGTACTTC. It translates to CASSWTGRDEQYF.

V is TRBV7-9 and J is TRBJ1-2; 10 nucleotides line up with TRBD1. There are 17 residues in the CDR3. After removal of 7 bases from V and 5 bases from J, the junction contained 16 bases not matched to a gene. From germline, CDR1 is SEHNR and CDR2 FQNEAQ (reference sequence). CDR3 protein: CASKEGTGTGDPYGYTF. CDR3 DNA sequence: TGTGCCAGCAAGGAGGGGACCGGGACAGGGGATCCGTATGGCTACACCTTC.

V and J are TRBV7-2 and TRBJ2-1, with D tentatively TRBD2 (6 bases). Per the germline V gene, CDR1 is SGHTA and CDR2 is FQGNSA. This CDR3 spans 16 amino acids. The V end was cut by 2 bases, the J end by 8 bases, with 19 bases between. Here the CDR3 reads CASSLMGGQRGDEQFF. DNA of the CDR3: TGTGCCAGCAGCTTAATGGGGGGTCAGCGCGGCGATGAGCAGTTCTTC.

The CDR3 nucleotides read TGCGCCAGCAGCCCGGTCCCCACTCGGGCCAACGTCCTGACTTTC. Protein sequence: CASSPVPTRANVLTF. V is TRBV5-1 and J is TRBJ2-6; D is undetermined. This CDR3 region has 15 residues. The V end was cut by 4 bases, the J end by 5 bases, with 13 bases between. Germline V CDR1 and CDR2: SGHRS, YFSETQ.

This clone has only a few counts. The rearrangement links TRBV5-6 to TRBJ2-1; D is perhaps TRBD2 (7 bases). V was pared by 0 bases and J by 7 bases, with 14 bases between. The CDR3 covers 15 residues. From germline, CDR1 is SGHDT and CDR2 YYEEEE. In DNA form, the CDR3 reads TGTGCCAGCAGCTTGGTCGCGGGGGCAGTAAATGAGCAGTTCTTC. Translation gives CASSLVAGAVNEQFF.

The chain couples TRBV27 to TRBJ1-5; D not resolved. This CDR3 comprises 16 residues. The V gene lost 2 bases and the J gene lost 9 bases, with 20 bases spanning the gap. Germline V CDR1 and CDR2: MNHEY, SMNVEV (reference sequence). The CDR3 DNA reads TGTGCCAGCAGTTTAGGTAGAGCCGGGTTAATTTGGCCCCAGCATTTT. As protein: CASSLGRAGLIWPQHF.

The chain is built from TRBV10-2 and TRBJ2-7; tentative D call: TRBD1 (5 bases). CDR1 WSHSY and CDR2 SAAADI come from the germline V gene. V was cut by 5 bases and J by 0 bases, with 14 bases left in between. This CDR3 has 15 amino acids. DNA for the CDR3: TGCGCCAGCAGTCTCAGACAGACCAGCTCCTACGAGCAGTACTTC. It encodes CASSLRQTSSYEQYF.